Listed below are T cell receptor beta chains from one sample, sequenced in a study of blood T cell repertoires in COVID-19. The assay was immunoSEQ multiplex PCR, and TCRdb's table has in-frame clones only and misses some. The sample has about 70,000 clones, around 85% seen once. Sequencing used peripheral blood. These receptors all come from a human donor in a cohort sampled during active COVID-19. CDR3s include the opening cysteine and the closing phenylalanine or tryptophan. D genes are given only for firm matches. Size is stated for part of the rows, as once, few or many counts, or as a class when the clone is expanded.

TRBJ2-7,TRBV11-2,NA,TRBD1,TGTGCCAGCAGCGCCCCGGGACAGAAGTACGAGCAGTACTTC,CASSAPGQKYEQYF
TRBJ1-2,TRBV29-1,NA,TRBD1,TGCAGCGGCGGAACAGGGGCAAACTATGGCTACACCTTC,CSGGTGANYGYTF
TRBJ1-2,TRBV5-1,NA,TRBD1,TGCGCCAGCAGCCCCGGAGGGACAGGGGACTATGGCTACACCTTC,CASSPGGTGDYGYTF
TRBJ2-7,TRBV5-1,NA,NA,TGCGCCAGCGGACAGCACTACGAGCAGTACTTC,CASGQHYEQYF
TRBJ1-5,TRBV18,NA,NA,TGTGCCAGCTCGCAGGACAGTGGCAATCAGCCCCAGCATTTT,CASSQDSGNQPQHF
TRBJ1-4,TRBV12-3/TRBV12-4,NA,NA,TGTGCCAGCAGTTTAGATCGTGGCGAAAAACTGTTTTTT,CASSLDRGEKLFF
TRBJ1-3,TRBV5-1,NA,TRBD1,TGCGCCAGCAGCTTGGGACAGGGTCGGGACACCATATATTTT,CASSLGQGRDTIYF
TRBJ1-2,TRBV15,NA,NA,TGTGCCACCAGCATCAGGGTCGGCTATGGCTACACCTTC,CATSIRVGYGYTF
TRBJ2-1,TRBV11-2,NA,TRBD2,TGTGCCAGCAGCTTAGAGCTCTCTAGCGGGGGCGAGCAGTTCTTC,CASSLELSSGGEQFF
TRBJ2-5,TRBV7-7,NA,TRBD2,TGTGCCAGCAGCTTGCAGCGGGGGAACCAAGAGACCCAGTACTTC,CASSLQRGNQETQYF
TRBJ2-4,TRBV19,once,NA,TGTGCCAGTAGTAACGACCGGGACAATAAAAACATTCAGTACTTC,CASSNDRDNKNIQYF
TRBJ2-7,TRBV18,NA,TRBD2,TGTGCCAGCTCACGCGCTAGCGGGGGACTCAACGAGCAGTACTTC,CASSRASGGLNEQYF
TRBJ1-6,TRBV4-3,NA,TRBD1,TGCGCCAGCAGCCAAGATAGGTCAGGGGGGCACGTTAATTCACCCCTCCACTTT,CASSQDRSGGHVNSPLHF
TRBJ1-1,TRBV10-2,once,NA,TGCGCCAGCAGAAAACAGGCTCAGACTGAAGCTTTCTTT,CASRKQAQTEAFF
TRBJ1-6,TRBV7-9,NA,TRBD1,TGTGCCAGCAGCTGGGACAGCGCTAATTCACCCCTCCACTTT,CASSWDSANSPLHF
TRBJ2-2,TRBV20-1,once,NA,TGCAGTGCTAGTAAGCCTAACACCGGGGAGCTGTTTTTT,CSASKPNTGELFF
TRBJ2-5,TRBV27,NA,NA,TGTGCCAGCAGTTTACGTCTAATGGGTGCGGGACAAGAGACCCAGTACTTC,CASSLRLMGAGQETQYF
TRBJ2-3,TRBV7-2,NA,TRBD2,TGTGCCAGCAGCCGTCTAGCGGGGGGTAACACAGATACGCAGTATTTT,CASSRLAGGNTDTQYF
TRBJ2-1,TRBV5-1,NA,NA,TGCGCCAGCAGCTCTATCCAGGGGGGTGAGCAGTTCTTC,CASSSIQGGEQFF
TRBJ1-5,TRBV7-9,few,TRBD1,TGTGCCAGCAGCGGTGGGACAGGCAATCAGCCCCAGCATTTT,CASSGGTGNQPQHF
TRBJ2-5,TRBV5-4,NA,TRBD2,TGTGCCAGCAGCTTGGGGACTAGCGGGACCCAAGAGACCCAGTACTTC,CASSLGTSGTQETQYF
TRBJ2-5,TRBV19,NA,NA,TGTGCCAGTAGTATGTTAAGAGGGTCAGAGACCCAGTACTTC,CASSMLRGSETQYF
TRBJ1-4,TRBV19,NA,TRBD1,TGTGCCAGTAGTTTGGGACAGGGGAGGGAAAAACTGTTTTTT,CASSLGQGREKLFF
TRBJ2-5,TRBV5-4,NA,TRBD2,TGTGCCAGCAGCTCTAGCGGGGGGGCTCAAGAGACCCAGTACTTC,CASSSSGGAQETQYF
TRBJ2-1,TRBV7-9,NA,TRBD2,TGTGCCAGCAGCGAGAGGACTAGCGGGGGCAATGAGCAGTTCTTC,CASSERTSGGNEQFF
TRBJ2-7,TRBV2,NA,TRBD1,TGTGCCAGCAGCGGGGGGACAGGGTACGAGCAGTACTTC,CASSGGTGYEQYF
TRBJ2-3,TRBV24-1,NA,TRBD1,TGTGCCACCGCTCGACAGGGCGACAATACGCAGTATTTT,CATARQGDNTQYF
TRBJ2-1,TRBV19,NA,TRBD2,TGTGCCAGTAGAGGGGGACTAGCCACCTACAATGAGCAGTTCTTC,CASRGGLATYNEQFF
TRBJ2-7,TRBV23-1,NA,TRBD1,TGCGCCAGCAGTCAACGCACCAGGGGGCTTTTTCGGGAGCAGTACTTC,CASSQRTRGLFREQYF